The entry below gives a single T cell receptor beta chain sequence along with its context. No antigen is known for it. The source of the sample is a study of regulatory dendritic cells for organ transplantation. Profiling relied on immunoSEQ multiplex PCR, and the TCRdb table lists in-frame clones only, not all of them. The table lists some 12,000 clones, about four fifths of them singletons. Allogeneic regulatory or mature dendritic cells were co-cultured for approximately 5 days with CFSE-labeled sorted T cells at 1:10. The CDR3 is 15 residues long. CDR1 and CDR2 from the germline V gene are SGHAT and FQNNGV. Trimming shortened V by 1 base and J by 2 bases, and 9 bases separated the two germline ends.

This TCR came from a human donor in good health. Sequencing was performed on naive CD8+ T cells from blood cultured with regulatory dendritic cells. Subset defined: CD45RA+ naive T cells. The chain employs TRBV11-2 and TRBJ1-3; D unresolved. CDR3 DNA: TGTGCCAGCAGCTTAGGAGCGGGGACTGGAAACACCATATATTTT. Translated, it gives CASSLGAGTGNTIYF.